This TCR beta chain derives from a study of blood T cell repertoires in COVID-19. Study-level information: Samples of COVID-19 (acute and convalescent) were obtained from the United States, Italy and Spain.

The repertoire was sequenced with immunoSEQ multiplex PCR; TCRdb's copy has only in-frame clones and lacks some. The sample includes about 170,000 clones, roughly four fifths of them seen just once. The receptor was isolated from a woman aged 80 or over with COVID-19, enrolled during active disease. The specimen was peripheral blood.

CDR3 protein: CASNLRGASVGPNYGYTF. In DNA, the CDR3 is TGTGCCAGTAACCTACGGGGGGCTTCTGTAGGGCCTAACTATGGCTACACCTTC. V usage is TRBV19 and J usage is TRBJ1-2; weak D call: TRBD1 (6 bases). The V gene's germline CDR1 is LNHDA and CDR2 SQIVND (reference sequence). CDR3 length: 18 residues. Deletions cut 7 bases from V and 0 bases from J, with 24 bases between. Complete variable domain (other parts from reference TRBV19 and TRBJ1-2): DGGITQSPKYLFRKEGQNVTLSCEQNLNHDAMYWYRQDPGQGLRLIYYSQIVNDFQKGDIAEGYSVSREKKESFPLTVTSAQKNPTAFYLCASNLRGASVGPNYGYTFGSGTRLTVV.